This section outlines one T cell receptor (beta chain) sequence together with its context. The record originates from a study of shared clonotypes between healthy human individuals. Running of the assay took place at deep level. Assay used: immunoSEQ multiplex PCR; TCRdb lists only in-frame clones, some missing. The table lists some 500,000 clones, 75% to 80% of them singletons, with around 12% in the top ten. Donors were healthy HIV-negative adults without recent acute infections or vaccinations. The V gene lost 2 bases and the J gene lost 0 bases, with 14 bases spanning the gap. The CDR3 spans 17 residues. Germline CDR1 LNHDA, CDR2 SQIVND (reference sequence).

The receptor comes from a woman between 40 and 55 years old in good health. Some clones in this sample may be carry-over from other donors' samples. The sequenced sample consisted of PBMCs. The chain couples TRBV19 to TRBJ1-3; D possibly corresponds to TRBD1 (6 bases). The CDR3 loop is CASSILGARSSGNTIYF. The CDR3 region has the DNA TGTGCCAGTAGTATATTGGGGGCCCGCTCCTCTGGAAACACCATATATTTT.